This paragraph covers one TCR beta chain sequence. Its antigen is unknown. Cultured CD4+ T cell DNA was sequenced using the Oncomine TCR Beta short-read assay. Someone extracted genomic DNA from cultured CD4+ T cells. Via MiXCR, TCRdb re-called the PCR reads, giving one row per CDR3 protein. The sample consists of 15,000 to 20,000 distinct CDR3 sequences, around 45% of them appearing once. This sample is part of a study of vaccination and CD4 T cells after COVID-19. Sample treatment: roughly ten-day PBMC culture with coronavirus spike peptide pools or control peptides (ViraFEST assay). The CDR3 loop spans 20 amino acids. With V trimmed by 5 bases and J by 3 bases, 14 bases remained unmatched. CDR1 and CDR2 (germline): SEHNR, FQNEAQ (reference sequence).

Sequencing used CD4+ T cells from blood, cultured in vitro, obtained after SARS-CoV-2 vaccination. This sequence originates from a human donor who had recovered from COVID-19. The V gene is TRBV7-9, the J gene TRBJ2-3, with 16 bases identical to TRBD2. CDR3 sequence reads: CASSRMITGTSGGATDTQYF. CDR3 DNA: TGTGCCAGCAGCCGTATGATCACCGGGACTAGCGGGGGGGCAACAGATACGCAGTATTTT.